The source of this T cell receptor (beta chain) is a study of control samples from healthy donors and cancer patients. Method: immunoSEQ multiplex PCR; TCRdb's copy keeps in-frame clones and lacks some. The sample lists around 89,000 clones; around 80% were seen once. Germline V gene lookup returns CDR1 SGHTA and CDR2 FQGNSA. The length of the CDR3 is 14 residues. Trimming removed 2 bases from V and 3 bases from J, with 10 bases in between. V gene TRBV7-2 combines with J gene TRBJ1-1; a possible D gene is TRBD1 (5 bases). This receptor was taken from a woman aged 60-75 years in good health. Sequencing was carried out using blood. For the CDR3, the DNA is TGTGCCAGCAGCTTAAGATTCAGGGACACTGAAGCTTTCTTT. Translated: CASSLRFRDTEAFF. The whole variable domain, remainder taken from reference TRBV7-2 and TRBJ1-1, is GAGVSQSPSNKVTEKGKDVELRCDPISGHTALYWYRQSLGQGLEFLIYFQGNSAPDKSGLPSDRFSAERTGGSVSTLTIQRTQQEDSAVYLCASSLRFRDTEAFFGQGTRLTVV.